The sequence of this T cell receptor (beta chain) was determined in a study of vaccination and CD4 T cells after COVID-19. At the level of the study: The BNT162b2 or mRNA-1273 vaccine was given to participants in two doses. Median draw time for post-COVID samples was about 100 days post-diagnosis (range 35 to 161). General observations from the study: Researchers report that a median about 87% of reactive clones in convalescent patients surfaced only post-vaccination.

Germline assignment: CDR1 DFQATT and CDR2 SNEGSKA (reference sequence). The CDR3 loop spans 14 amino acids. Trimming cost V 2 bases and J 6 bases; bases outside gene matches: 9. Time point given: late sampling 161 to 241 days after vaccination in a few convalescent patients. Treatment specified: roughly 11-day PBMC culture with coronavirus spike peptide pools or control peptides (ViraFEST assay). Peptide pools at approximately 9.9 ug/ml and IL-2 at around 10 IU/ml were added to cultures of 1.5 million to 2.5 million PBMCs per well. This clonotype was detected a few times. Its antigen is unidentified. Sequenced with the Oncomine TCR Beta short-read assay was DNA taken from cultured CD4+ T cells. One entry per CDR3 protein results from TCRdb running MiXCR on the PCR reads. The repertoire holds about 17,000 distinct CDR3 sequences, with 45% to 60% as singletons.

The chain recombines TRBV20-1 with TRBJ2-7, with 8 bases aligning to TRBD1. Here the sequenced sample was CD4+ T cells from blood, cultured in vitro, taken about 7 months after SARS-CoV-2 vaccination. The TCR was taken from a human donor who had recovered from COVID-19. The CDR3 DNA sequence: TGCAGTGCTAGAACAGGGGGTTCTCTTCGCGAGCAGTACTTC. Its translation is CSARTGGSLREQYF.